A single T cell receptor (beta chain) is shown here with its context. This entry comes from a study of OX40 agonist ivuxolimab in advanced cancers. Generated by immunoSEQ multiplex PCR, the TCRdb table keeps only in-frame clones and is missing some. This table holds 30,000 to 45,000 clones, roughly four fifths found once. After removal of 4 bases from V and 4 bases from J, the junction contained 4 bases not matched to a gene. This CDR3 comprises 15 residues. The germline CDR1 and CDR2 sequences are KGHSH and LQKENI. This receptor was taken from an adult with an advanced solid tumor such as melanoma, head and neck, liver or kidney cancer. The input for sequencing was CD4+ or CD8+ T cells sorted from blood, taken in a trial of the OX40 agonist ivuxolimab. The chain combines TRBV18 with TRBJ2-1, with TRBD2 identical over 10 bases. In DNA, the CDR3 is TGTGCCAGCTCACTTGGACTAGCGGAGTACAATGAGCAGTTCTTC. This translates into CASSLGLAEYNEQFF.